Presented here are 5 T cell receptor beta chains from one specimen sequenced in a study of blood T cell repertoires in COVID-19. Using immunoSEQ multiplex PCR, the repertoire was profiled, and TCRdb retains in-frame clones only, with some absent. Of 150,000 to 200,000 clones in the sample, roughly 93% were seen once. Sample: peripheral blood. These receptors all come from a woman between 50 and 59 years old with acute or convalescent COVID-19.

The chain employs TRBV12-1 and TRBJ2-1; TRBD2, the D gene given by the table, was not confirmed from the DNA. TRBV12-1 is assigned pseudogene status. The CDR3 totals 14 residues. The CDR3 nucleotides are TGTGCCAGCAGGACTAATGAATCATACAATGAGCAGTTCTTC. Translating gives CASRTNESYNEQFF.

The CDR3 is CASSQDTSGYSYEQYF. The CDR3, as DNA: TGCGCCAGCAGCCAAGATACTAGCGGTTACTCCTACGAGCAGTACTTC. The V call is TRBV4-1, the J call TRBJ2-7; 8 nucleotides agree with TRBD2. The CDR3 contains 16 residues. V trimming: 0 bases; J trimming: 0 bases; junction bases outside the gene matches: 4. The germline CDR1 and CDR2 sequences are MGHRA and YSYEKL.

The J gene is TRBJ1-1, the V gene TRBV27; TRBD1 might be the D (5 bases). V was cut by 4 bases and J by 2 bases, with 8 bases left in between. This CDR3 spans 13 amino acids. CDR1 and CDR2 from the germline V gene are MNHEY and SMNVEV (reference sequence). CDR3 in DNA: TGTGCCAGCAGTTCGACAGCTAACACTGAAGCTTTCTTT. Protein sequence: CASSSTANTEAFF.

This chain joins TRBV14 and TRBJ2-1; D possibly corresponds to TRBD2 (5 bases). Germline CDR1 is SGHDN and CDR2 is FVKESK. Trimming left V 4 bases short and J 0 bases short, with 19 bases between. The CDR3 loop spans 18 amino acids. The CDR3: CASSRNPPRRSSYNEQFF. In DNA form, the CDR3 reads TGTGCCAGCAGCCGAAACCCCCCGCGGAGGAGCTCCTACAATGAGCAGTTCTTC.

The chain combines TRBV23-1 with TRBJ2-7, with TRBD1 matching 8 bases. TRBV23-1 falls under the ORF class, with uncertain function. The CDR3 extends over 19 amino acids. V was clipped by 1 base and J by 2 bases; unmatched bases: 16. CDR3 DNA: TGCGCCAGCAGTCAATACAGGGGGGTTCAGCCAAGGCAGGCCTACGAGCAGTACTTC. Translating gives CASSQYRGVQPRQAYEQYF.